This T cell receptor beta chain originates from a study of blood T cell repertoires in COVID-19. V was cut by 0 bases and J by 8 bases, with 15 bases left in between. The germline CDR1 and CDR2 sequences are WNHNN and SYGVQD (reference sequence). This CDR3 is built from 15 residues. Here immunoSEQ multiplex PCR was the method, and the copy in TCRdb shows in-frame clones only, minus some. This sample has under 300,000 clones, with roughly four fifths found just once. The sample taken for sequencing was peripheral blood. The chain uses TRBV10-1 and TRBJ2-3; maybe TRBD1 (5 bases). The source is a man aged 50 to 60 with acute or convalescent COVID-19. As DNA, the CDR3 is TGCGCCAGCAGTGAGTCTCGGATAGGGGCTGGTACGCAGTATTTT. As protein: CASSESRIGAGTQYF.